This TCR beta chain was obtained from a study of shared clonotypes between healthy human individuals. Across the whole study: Serving as donors were a couple of women and a few men, whose ages spanned 18 to 49. Findings and caveats of the study: The study sampled only blood, and tissue repertoires likely differ.

Using approximately 200 ng DNA, 30,000 or so T cell genomes, the sorted-subset replicate PCRs were run. Sequencing used immunoSEQ multiplex PCR; TCRdb keeps in-frame clones, though not all of them. The sample consists of hundreds of thousands of clones, roughly 94% of them appearing once. Points on this clone: Its antigen is not known.

Trimming pared 2 bases from V and 7 bases from J, leaving 9 bases between. Germline loops: CDR1 MNHEY, CDR2 SVGAGI. CDR3 size: 12 residues. In the naive CD8 group, cells lacked CD45RO and were positively selected for CCR7, so terminally differentiated effector memory CD45RA+ cells were left out. Recent acute infections and vaccinations were absent in the healthy HIV-negative adult donors. The origin of this receptor is a man aged 25-40 years in good health. The genes are TRBV6-5 and TRBJ2-7; no firm D call. The sequenced sample was naive CD8+ T cells sorted from blood. The CDR3 reads CASSYGAGEQYF. The CDR3 nucleotides read TGTGCCAGCAGTTACGGTGCTGGGGAGCAGTACTTC.